The 14 T cell receptor beta chains presented below share a single source sample, sequenced in a study of cytomegalovirus exposure and HLA in healthy donors. 60 Vbeta and 13 Jbeta primers were used in PCR. This table comes from immunoSEQ multiplex PCR, and its TCRdb copy is limited to in-frame clones, with some not included. In the table there are about 150,000 clones, about 85% of which are singletons. Material for sequencing was PBMCs. These receptors originate from a man under 40 in good health and CMV-seropositive.

This clone has more than one count but fewer than ten. The chain carries TRBV9 and TRBJ1-1, with D maybe TRBD1 (5 bases). Trimming removed 2 bases from V and 1 base from J, with 15 bases in between. The CDR3 sequence is 16 residues long. CDR1 and CDR2 (germline): SGDLS, YYNGEE. The CDR3 nucleotides are TGTGCCAGCAGCGTCAACCCCCGAACAGGGAACACTGAAGCTTTCTTT. It yields the protein CASSVNPRTGNTEAFF.

This chain joins TRBV6-5 and TRBJ2-3; 11 bases map to TRBD2. Germline-derived CDR1 and CDR2 are MNHEY and SVGAGI. The trim removed 8 bases at V and 3 bases at J, leaving 4 bases unmatched. The CDR3 spans 14 residues. CDR3 sequence reads: CASSTSGGTDTQYF. In DNA, the CDR3 is TGTGCCAGCTCCACTAGCGGGGGAACAGATACGCAGTATTTT.

The chain employs TRBV6-5 and TRBJ2-1; 11 nucleotides match TRBD2. This CDR3 contains 16 residues. Germline V CDR1 and CDR2: MNHEY, SVGAGI. Trimming at V came to 2 bases and at J to 2 bases, leaving 2 bases not matched to a gene. Written as DNA, the CDR3 is TGTGCCAGCAGTTACCCGGGACTAGCGGCCTACAATGAGCAGTTCTTC. Encoded protein: CASSYPGLAAYNEQFF.

The rearrangement links TRBV19 to TRBJ2-1, with a tentative D call TRBD1 (7 bases). V was shortened by 5 bases and J by 7 bases, with 12 bases between the two germline ends. The germline gives CDR1 LNHDA, CDR2 SQIVND (reference sequence). This CDR3 region has 13 residues. CDR3: CASSEGAGNEQFF. CDR3 bases: TGTGCCAGTAGTGAGGGGGCGGGAAATGAGCAGTTCTTC.

The CDR3: CASSVAPGAASYEQYF. CDR3 DNA: TGTGCCAGCAGCGTAGCTCCTGGGGCAGCCTCCTACGAGCAGTACTTC. V usage is TRBV9 and J usage is TRBJ2-7; D is perhaps TRBD1 (5 bases). Germline V gene lookup returns CDR1 SGDLS and CDR2 YYNGEE. This CDR3 region has 16 residues. V was trimmed by 0 bases and J by 0 bases, leaving 13 bases between them.

This chain links TRBV5-1 with TRBJ1-2; the D is unclear. The CDR3 is 15 residues long. Germline loops: CDR1 SGHRS, CDR2 YFSETQ. The ends were cut back, 4 bases at V and 2 bases at J, with 15 bases in the middle. This chain's CDR3 is CASSPHRDFNYGYTF. The CDR3 DNA reads TGCGCCAGCAGCCCTCACCGGGATTTCAACTATGGCTACACCTTC.

This rearrangement joins TRBV7-2 to TRBJ1-1; weak D call: TRBD1 (5 bases). Trimming cost V 1 base and J 7 bases, with 16 bases left between them. Germline lookup yields CDR1 SGHTA and CDR2 FQGNSA. This CDR3 region has 15 residues. DNA of the CDR3: TGTGCCAGCAGCTTAGGACAGAGCAGTATTTATGAAGCTTTCTTT. It specifies CASSLGQSSIYEAFF.

This clone was picked up a small number of times. The chain carries TRBV18 and TRBJ2-1; no definite D call. The germline CDR1 and CDR2 sequences are KGHSH and LQKENI. V was clipped by 0 bases and J by 1 base, with 10 bases between them. The CDR3 consists of 16 residues. As DNA, the CDR3 is TGTGCCAGCTCACCACCAGATCGGGTTTCCTACAATGAGCAGTTCTTC. Translation: CASSPPDRVSYNEQFF. Full variable domain (rest looked up from reference TRBV18 and TRBJ2-1): NAGVMQNPRHLVRRRGQEARLRCSPMKGHSHVYWYRQLPEEGLKFMVYLQKENIIDESGMPKERFSAEFPKEGPSILRIQQVVRGDSAAYFCASSPPDRVSYNEQFFGPGTRLTVL.

The V call is TRBV2, the J call TRBJ1-4; 7 positions match TRBD1. The CDR3 spans 16 residues. Germline CDR1 is SNHLY and CDR2 is FYNNEI. V was pared by 1 base and J by 7 bases, with 9 bases of the junction left unmatched. CDR3: CASSEVFGQAGEKLFF. Here the CDR3 DNA reads TGTGCCAGCAGTGAAGTATTCGGACAGGCAGGTGAAAAACTGTTTTTT.

This rearrangement joins TRBV20-1 to TRBJ1-1; 8 nucleotides line up with TRBD1. The germline V gene has CDR1 DFQATT and CDR2 SNEGSKA (reference sequence). The CDR3 runs 11 residues. Trimming took 5 bases from V and 11 from J; bases not matched to a gene: 7. The CDR3 is CSAPQGALAFF. The DNA of the CDR3 is TGCAGTGCTCCCCAGGGGGCGCTTGCTTTCTTT.

The rearrangement uses TRBV5-4 and TRBJ2-5; 7 bases map to TRBD2. J was trimmed by 7 bases and V by 4 bases; bases with no gene match: 16. Per the germline V gene, CDR1 is SGHNT and CDR2 is YYREEE (reference sequence). The CDR3 is 16 residues long. The CDR3 is CASSPSLADTEGTQYF. CDR3 DNA sequence: TGTGCCAGCAGCCCATCTCTAGCGGACACTGAGGGGACCCAGTACTTC.

The V call is TRBV7-8, the J call TRBJ2-5, with 8 nucleotides matching TRBD1. Near its end, the DNA agrees better with TRBJ2-7, so the J call may be wrong. The CDR3 is 18 amino acids. CDR1 is SGHVS, CDR2 FQNEAQ, per germline. In DNA, the CDR3 is TGTGCCAGCAGCGGGATCGTTAGTCGGGACAGGTTGGCCTACGAGCAGTACTTC. This encodes CASSGIVSRDRLAYEQYF.

V and J are TRBV5-1 and TRBJ2-1, with unresolved D. CDR3 length equals 13 residues. Trimming removed 3 bases at V and 6 bases at J, with 10 bases between. The V gene's germline CDR1 is SGHRS and CDR2 YFSETQ. The CDR3 coding sequence is TGCGCCAGCAGCTACGACACTGGCAATGAGCAGTTCTTC. Translating gives CASSYDTGNEQFF.

V gene TRBV11-3 combines with J gene TRBJ2-2; a weak D match, TRBD1 (5 bases). The ends were cut back, 0 bases at V and 2 bases at J, with 10 bases in the middle. The germline V gene encodes CDR1 SGHNT and CDR2 YENEEA. CDR3 length equals 16 residues. The CDR3 bases are TGTGCCAGCAGCTTAGAACAGACAGTTAACACCGGGGAGCTGTTTTTT. It encodes CASSLEQTVNTGELFF.